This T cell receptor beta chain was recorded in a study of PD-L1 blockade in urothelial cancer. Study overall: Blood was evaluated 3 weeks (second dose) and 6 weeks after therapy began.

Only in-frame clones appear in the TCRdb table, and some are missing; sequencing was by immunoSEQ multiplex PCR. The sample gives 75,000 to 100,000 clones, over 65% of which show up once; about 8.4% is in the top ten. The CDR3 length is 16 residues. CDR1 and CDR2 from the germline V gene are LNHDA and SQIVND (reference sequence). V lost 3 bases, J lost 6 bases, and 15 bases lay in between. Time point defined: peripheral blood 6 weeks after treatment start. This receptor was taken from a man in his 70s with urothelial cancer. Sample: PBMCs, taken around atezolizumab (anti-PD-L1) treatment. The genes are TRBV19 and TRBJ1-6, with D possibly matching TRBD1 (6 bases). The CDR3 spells CASSIGLRGINSPLHF. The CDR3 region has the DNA TGTGCCAGTAGTATTGGTCTAAGGGGGATTAATTCACCCCTCCACTTT.